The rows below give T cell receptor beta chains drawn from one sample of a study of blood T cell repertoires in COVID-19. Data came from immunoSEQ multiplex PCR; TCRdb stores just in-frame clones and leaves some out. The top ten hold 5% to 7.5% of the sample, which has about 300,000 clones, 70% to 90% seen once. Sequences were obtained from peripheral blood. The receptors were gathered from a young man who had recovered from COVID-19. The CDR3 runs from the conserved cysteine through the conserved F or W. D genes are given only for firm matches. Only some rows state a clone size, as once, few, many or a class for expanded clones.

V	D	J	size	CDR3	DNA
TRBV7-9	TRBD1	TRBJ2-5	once	CASSLANPGQQETQYF	TGTGCCAGCAGCTTAGCGAATCCGGGACAGCAAGAGACCCAGTACTTC
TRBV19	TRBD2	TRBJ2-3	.	CASSMATGTTSISTDTQYF	TGTGCCAGTAGTATGGCAACCGGGACTACCTCGATAAGCACAGATACGCAGTATTTT
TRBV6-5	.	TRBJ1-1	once	CASSPPRGGVTEAFF	TGTGCCAGCAGTCCCCCCCGCGGGGGGGTCACTGAAGCTTTCTTT
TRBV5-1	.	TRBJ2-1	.	CASSPGDGPYNEQFF	TGCGCCAGCAGCCCAGGGGATGGACCATACAATGAGCAGTTCTTC
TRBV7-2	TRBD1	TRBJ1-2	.	CASSSRTGTGDGYTF	TGTGCCAGCAGCTCAAGAACCGGGACAGGGGATGGCTACACCTTC
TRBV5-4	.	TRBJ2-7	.	CASSSSGQGSYEQYF	TGTGCCAGCAGCTCCTCTGGGCAGGGTAGCTACGAGCAGTACTTC
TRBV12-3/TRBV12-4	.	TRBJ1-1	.	CASSYAREAFF	TGTGCCAGCAGCTATGCTAGGGAAGCTTTCTTT
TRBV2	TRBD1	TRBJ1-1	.	CASSYGTVGNTEAFF	TGTGCCAGCAGTTATGGGACAGTAGGGAACACTGAAGCTTTCTTT
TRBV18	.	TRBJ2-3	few	CASSPSPAGDTQYF	TGTGCCAGCTCACCTAGTCCAGCGGGTGATACGCAGTATTTT
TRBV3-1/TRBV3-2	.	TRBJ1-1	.	CASSLRVDNTEAFF	TGTGCCAGCAGCCTTCGGGTCGATAACACTGAAGCTTTCTTT
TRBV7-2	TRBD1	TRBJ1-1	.	CASSLVGTGAEAFF	TGTGCCAGCAGCTTAGTCGGGACAGGGGCTGAAGCTTTCTTT
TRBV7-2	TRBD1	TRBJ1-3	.	CASSFSYRGPANTIYF	TGTGCCAGCAGCTTCTCCTACAGGGGCCCTGCAAACACCATATATTTT
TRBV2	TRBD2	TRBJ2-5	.	CASSRGAGIETQYF	TGTGCCAGCAGTCGGGGAGCGGGGATAGAGACCCAGTACTTC
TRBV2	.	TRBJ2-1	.	CASSELTSSYNEQFF	TGTGCCAGCAGTGAACTGACAAGCTCCTACAATGAGCAGTTCTTC
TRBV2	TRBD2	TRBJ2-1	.	CASRYETSRNNEQFF	TGTGCCAGCAGGTACGAGACTAGCAGAAACAATGAGCAGTTCTTC